This T cell receptor (beta chain) was observed in a study of beta chain features in type 1 diabetes. Overall study context: Healthy donors and patients had similar age, gender and cell yields.

On average, the one heparinised blood draw given by each donor was around 110 mL. Study-wide results and caveats: HLA influence on TCRB rearrangement stayed unresolved here.

This clone was found once. The target antigen is unknown. The germline gives CDR1 SGHRS, CDR2 YFSETQ. This CDR3 region has 15 residues. V lost 3 bases to trimming and J lost 2 bases, with 13 bases between them. Expressed TCRB transcripts were sequenced after all isolated RNA was converted to cDNA. Here immunoSEQ multiplex PCR was the method, and the copy in TCRdb shows in-frame clones only, minus some. The repertoire holds 680,000 or so clones, with about 14% as singletons. The V gene is TRBV5-1, the J gene TRBJ2-3; D may be TRBD1 (5 bases). The TCR was taken from a man aged 18 to 29 in good health. The sample consisted of naive CD4+ T cells from blood. The DNA for the CDR3 is TGCGCCAGCAGCTCCAGGACACGAGACACAGATACGCAGTATTTT. Translation gives CASSSRTRDTDTQYF. Combining the CDR3 with reference TRBV5-1 and TRBJ2-3 gives the whole variable domain KAGVTQTPRYLIKTRGQQVTLSCSPISGHRSVSWYQQTPGQGLQFLFEYFSETQRNKGNFPGRFSGRQFSNSRSEMNVSTLELGDSALYLCASSSRTRDTDTQYFGPGTRLTVL.